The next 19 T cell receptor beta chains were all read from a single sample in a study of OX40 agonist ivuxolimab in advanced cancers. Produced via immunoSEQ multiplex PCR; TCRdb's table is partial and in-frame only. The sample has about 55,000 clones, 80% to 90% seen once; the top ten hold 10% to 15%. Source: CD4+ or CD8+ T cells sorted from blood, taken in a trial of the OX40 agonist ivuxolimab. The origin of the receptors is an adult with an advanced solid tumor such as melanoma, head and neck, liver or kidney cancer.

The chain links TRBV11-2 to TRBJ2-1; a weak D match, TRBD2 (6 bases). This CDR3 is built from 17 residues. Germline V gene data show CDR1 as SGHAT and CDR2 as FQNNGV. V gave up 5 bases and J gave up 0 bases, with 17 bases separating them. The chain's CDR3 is CASSPSPGRSSYNEQFF. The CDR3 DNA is TGTGCCAGCAGCCCCTCCCCAGGGAGGAGCTCCTACAATGAGCAGTTCTTC.

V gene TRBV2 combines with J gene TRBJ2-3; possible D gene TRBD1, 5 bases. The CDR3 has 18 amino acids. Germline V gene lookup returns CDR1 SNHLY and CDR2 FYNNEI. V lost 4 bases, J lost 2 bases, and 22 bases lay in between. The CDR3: CASSGTPLGLGHTDTQYF. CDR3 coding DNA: TGTGCCAGCAGTGGAACGCCCTTGGGGCTAGGCCACACAGATACGCAGTATTTT.

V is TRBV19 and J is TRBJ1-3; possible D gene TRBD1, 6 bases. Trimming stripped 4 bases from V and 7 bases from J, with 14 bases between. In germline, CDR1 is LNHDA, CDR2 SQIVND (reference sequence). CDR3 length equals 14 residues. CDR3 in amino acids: CASSRRGFSNTIYF. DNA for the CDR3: TGTGCCAGTAGTAGGAGGGGGTTTAGCAACACCATATATTTT.

The CDR3 nucleotides read TGTGCCAGCAGTTACGGCCCCACAGATACGCAGTATTTT. The encoded protein is CASSYGPTDTQYF. The chain couples TRBV6-5 to TRBJ2-3, with unresolved D. Trimming shortened V by 2 bases and J by 2 bases, and 5 bases separated the two germline ends. The germline V gene has CDR1 MNHEY and CDR2 SVGAGI. The CDR3 is 13 residues long.

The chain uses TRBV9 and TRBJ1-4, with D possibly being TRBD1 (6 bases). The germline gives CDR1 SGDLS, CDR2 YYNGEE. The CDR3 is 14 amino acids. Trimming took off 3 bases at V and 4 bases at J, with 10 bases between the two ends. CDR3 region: CASSAGTNNEKLFF. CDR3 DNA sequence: TGTGCCAGCAGCGCCGGGACAAATAATGAAAAACTGTTTTTT.

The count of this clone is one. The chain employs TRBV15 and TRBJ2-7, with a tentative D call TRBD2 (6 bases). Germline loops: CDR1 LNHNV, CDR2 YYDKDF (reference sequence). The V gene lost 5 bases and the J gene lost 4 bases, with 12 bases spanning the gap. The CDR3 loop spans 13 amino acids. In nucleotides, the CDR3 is TGTGCCACCAGCCCGGCTAGCGTGTACGAGCAGTACTTC. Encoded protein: CATSPASVYEQYF.

The CDR3 here is CASSPGVGRTYGYTF. CDR3 DNA: TGTGCCAGTAGTCCCGGGGTCGGAAGGACCTATGGCTACACCTTC. The chain carries TRBV19 and TRBJ1-2; D not certain. The germline V gene has CDR1 LNHDA and CDR2 SQIVND (reference sequence). V was clipped by 5 bases and J by 4 bases, with 17 bases between them. This CDR3 is 15 amino acids long. The whole variable domain, filled in from reference TRBV19 and TRBJ1-2, reads DGGITQSPKYLFRKEGQNVTLSCEQNLNHDAMYWYRQDPGQGLRLIYYSQIVNDFQKGDIAEGYSVSREKKESFPLTVTSAQKNPTAFYLCASSPGVGRTYGYTFGSGTRLTVV.

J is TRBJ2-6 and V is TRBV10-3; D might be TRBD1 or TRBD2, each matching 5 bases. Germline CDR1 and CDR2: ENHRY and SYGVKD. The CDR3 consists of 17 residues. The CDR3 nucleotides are TGTGCTATAAGGGGAGCTAATGACGATACTGGGGCCAACGTCCTGACTTTC. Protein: CAIRGANDDTGANVLTF.

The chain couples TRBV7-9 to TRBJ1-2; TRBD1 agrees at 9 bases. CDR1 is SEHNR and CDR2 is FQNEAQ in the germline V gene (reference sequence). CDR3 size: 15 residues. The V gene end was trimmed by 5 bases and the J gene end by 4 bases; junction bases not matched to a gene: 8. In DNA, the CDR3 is TGTGCCAGCAGCCCAACCGGGACAGGGATCTATGGCTACACCTTC. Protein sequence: CASSPTGTGIYGYTF.

CDR3 sequence (DNA): TGTGCCATCAGTGAGCCTGGGCCGCACAATGAGCAGTTCTTC. Amino acid sequence: CAISEPGPHNEQFF. The chain is built from TRBV10-3 and TRBJ2-1; no reliable D call. The CDR3 is 14 amino acids. V lost 2 bases and J lost 5, with 10 bases in between. Germline CDR1 ENHRY, CDR2 SYGVKD.

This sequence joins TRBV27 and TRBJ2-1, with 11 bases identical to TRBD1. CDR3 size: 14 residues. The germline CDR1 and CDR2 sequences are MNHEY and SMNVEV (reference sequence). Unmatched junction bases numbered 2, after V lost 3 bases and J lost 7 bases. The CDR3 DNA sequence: TGTGCCAGCAGTTTGGACAGGGGGCTGAATGAGCAGTTCTTC. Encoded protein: CASSLDRGLNEQFF.

DNA for the CDR3: TGCAGCGTTGAACTAGCGGGAGGAGGCAATGAGCAGTTCTTC. It yields the protein CSVELAGGGNEQFF. V gene TRBV29-1 combines with J gene TRBJ2-1, with TRBD2 matching over 11 bases. The CDR3 loop spans 14 amino acids. The germline V gene has CDR1 SQVTM and CDR2 ANQGSEA. Trimming at V came to 2 bases and at J to 6 bases, leaving 3 bases not matched to a gene.

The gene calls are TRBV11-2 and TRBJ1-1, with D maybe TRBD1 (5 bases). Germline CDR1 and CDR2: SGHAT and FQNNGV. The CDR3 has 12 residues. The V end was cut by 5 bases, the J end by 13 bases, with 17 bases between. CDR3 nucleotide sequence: TGTGCCAGCAGCCCGGACCTGGGGGGAGTTTTCTTT. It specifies CASSPDLGGVFF.

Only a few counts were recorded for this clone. The CDR3 coding sequence is TGTGCCAGCAGCTCCGGCAGGGAGAACACTGAAGCTTTCTTT. It encodes CASSSGRENTEAFF. This chain links TRBV7-9 with TRBJ1-1, with a possible D match to TRBD1 (5 bases). The CDR3 extends over 14 amino acids. Germline CDR1 SEHNR, CDR2 FQNEAQ (reference sequence). V was clipped by 4 bases and J by 1 base, with 10 bases between them.

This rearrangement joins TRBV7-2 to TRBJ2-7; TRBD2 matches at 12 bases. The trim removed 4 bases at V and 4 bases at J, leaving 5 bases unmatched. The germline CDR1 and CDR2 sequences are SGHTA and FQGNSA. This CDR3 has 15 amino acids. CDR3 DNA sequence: TGTGCCAGCAGCTCAGGACTAGCGGGAAATTACGAGCAGTACGTC. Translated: CASSSGLAGNYEQYV.

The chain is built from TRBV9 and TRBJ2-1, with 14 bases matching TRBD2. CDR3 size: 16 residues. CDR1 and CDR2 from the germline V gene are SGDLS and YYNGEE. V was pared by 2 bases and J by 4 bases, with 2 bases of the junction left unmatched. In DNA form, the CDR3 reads TGTGCCAGCAGCGTCGGACTAGCGGGAGGATACAATGAGCAGTTCTTC. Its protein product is CASSVGLAGGYNEQFF.

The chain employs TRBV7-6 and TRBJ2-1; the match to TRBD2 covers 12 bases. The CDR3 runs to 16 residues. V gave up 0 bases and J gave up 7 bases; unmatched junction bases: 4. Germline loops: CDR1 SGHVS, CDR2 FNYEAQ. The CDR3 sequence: CASSLATSGSRNEQFF. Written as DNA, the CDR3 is TGTGCCAGCAGCTTAGCGACTAGCGGGAGTAGAAATGAGCAGTTCTTC.

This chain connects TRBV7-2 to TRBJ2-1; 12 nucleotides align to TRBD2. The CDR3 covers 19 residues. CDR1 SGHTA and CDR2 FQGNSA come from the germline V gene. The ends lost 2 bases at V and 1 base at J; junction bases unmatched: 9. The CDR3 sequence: CASSLRLAGEYTSYNEQFF. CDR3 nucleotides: TGTGCCAGCAGCTTACGACTAGCGGGAGAATACACGTCCTACAATGAGCAGTTCTTC. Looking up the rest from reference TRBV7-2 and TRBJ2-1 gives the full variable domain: GAGVSQSPSNKVTEKGKDVELRCDPISGHTALYWYRQSLGQGLEFLIYFQGNSAPDKSGLPSDRFSAERTGGSVSTLTIQRTQQEDSAVYLCASSLRLAGEYTSYNEQFFGPGTRLTVL.

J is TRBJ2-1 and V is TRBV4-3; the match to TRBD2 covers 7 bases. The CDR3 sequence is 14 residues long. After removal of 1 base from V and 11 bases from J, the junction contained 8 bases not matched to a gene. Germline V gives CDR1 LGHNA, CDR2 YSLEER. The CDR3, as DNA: TGCGCCAGCAGCCAAGGCGGCGGGGGTCTGCAGCAGTTCTTC. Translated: CASSQGGGGLQQFF.